This T cell receptor beta chain appears in the sequencing data of a study of blood T cell repertoires in COVID-19. Those enrolled, adults aged roughly 18 to 90 years, came from some 25 US areas. Cohort allocation depended upon clinical history that participants reported. For recovered donors of Cohort 3, there were two negative PCRs, clearance, or symptom resolution. Original methodology: It was from reference gene primer amplification that nucleated cell counts were estimated. The method was immunoSEQ multiplex PCR; TCRdb's version includes in-frame clones alone and lacks a portion of them. V and J calls and clone size follow that table, whereas D and trimming were derived from the DNA. This sample carries about 220,000 clones, about 87% of them seen once, and the ten largest clones take just over 2.5%. Germline-derived CDR1 and CDR2 are SGHVS and FNYEAQ. CDR3 length: 16 residues. V lost 5 bases and J lost 0, with 14 bases in between.

The TCR comes from a woman aged 30 to 39 who had recovered from COVID-19. The chain uses TRBV7-6 and TRBJ2-4, with unresolved D. The specimen sequenced was PBMCs or T cells enriched from blood (not recorded which). The CDR3 nucleotides read TGTGCCAGCAGCCGACCGACTCCTCTAGCCAAAAACATTCAGTACTTC. Amino acids: CASSRPTPLAKNIQYF.